The 5 T cell receptor beta chains below come from one sample, sequenced in a study of cytomegalovirus exposure and HLA in healthy donors. Only in-frame clones appear in the TCRdb table, and some are missing; sequencing was by immunoSEQ multiplex PCR. The repertoire holds about 140,000 clones, with around 88% as singletons. Sequencing was done on a sample of PBMCs. The receptors come from a woman in her late teens or twenties in good health and CMV-seropositive.

This clone appeared a single time. V and J are TRBV5-1 and TRBJ2-7, with D perhaps TRBD1 (6 bases). Germline CDR1 SGHRS, CDR2 YFSETQ. V was clipped by 0 bases and J by 2 bases, with 6 bases between them. CDR3 size: 13 residues. The CDR3 DNA reads TGCGCCAGCAGCTTGGACAGGGCCTACGAGCAGTACTTC. Translation gives CASSLDRAYEQYF.

This clone was seen a handful of times. The CDR3 nucleotides are TGTGCCACGCTGGGGAACAGGGGGTCGGGAGAGCAGTACTTC. Translation: CATLGNRGSGEQYF. V usage is TRBV10-3 and J usage is TRBJ2-7; 8 positions agree with TRBD1. The CDR3 consists of 14 residues. Germline CDR1 ENHRY, CDR2 SYGVKD. Trimming removed 10 bases from V and 7 bases from J; junction bases left unmatched: 15.

The chain carries TRBV28 and TRBJ2-2; D perhaps matches TRBD1 (5 bases). Between the trimmed V and J ends, which lost 7 bases and 7 bases, there was a span of 10 bases. CDR1 is MDHEN, CDR2 SYDVKM, per germline. The CDR3 consists of 12 residues. This CDR3 reads CASTKQGGELFF. The CDR3 DNA sequence: TGTGCCAGCACCAAGCAGGGCGGGGAGCTGTTTTTT.

The rearrangement uses TRBV7-9 and TRBJ2-5; D might be TRBD1 (6 bases). This CDR3 spans 15 amino acids. Germline loops: CDR1 SEHNR, CDR2 FQNEAQ (reference sequence). V was cut by 4 bases and J by 5 bases, with 17 bases left in between. The CDR3 DNA follows: TGTGCCAGCAGCTCCTCAGGGGCGCTGGGGGAGACCCAGTACTTC. Protein product: CASSSSGALGETQYF.

The count of this clone is one. The chain is built from TRBV7-9 and TRBJ2-6; tentatively, D is TRBD1 (5 bases). In germline, CDR1 is SEHNR, CDR2 FQNEAQ (reference sequence). V was pared by 4 bases and J by 1 base, with 8 bases between. CDR3 length: 15 residues. The CDR3: CASSSGISGANVLTF. In DNA, the CDR3 is TGTGCCAGCAGCTCAGGGATATCTGGGGCCAACGTCCTGACTTTC.